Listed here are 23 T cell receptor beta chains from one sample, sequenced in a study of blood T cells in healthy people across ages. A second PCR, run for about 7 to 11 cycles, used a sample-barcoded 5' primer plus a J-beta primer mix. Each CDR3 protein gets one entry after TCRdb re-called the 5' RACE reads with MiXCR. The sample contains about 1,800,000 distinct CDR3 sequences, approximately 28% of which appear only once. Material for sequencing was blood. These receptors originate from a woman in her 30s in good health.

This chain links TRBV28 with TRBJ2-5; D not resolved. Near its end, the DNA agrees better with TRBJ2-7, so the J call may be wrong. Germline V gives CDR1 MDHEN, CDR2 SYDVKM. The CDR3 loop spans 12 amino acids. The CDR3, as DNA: TGTGCCAGCAGTTGGGGTTATCTCGAGCAGTACTTC. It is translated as CASSWGYLEQYF.

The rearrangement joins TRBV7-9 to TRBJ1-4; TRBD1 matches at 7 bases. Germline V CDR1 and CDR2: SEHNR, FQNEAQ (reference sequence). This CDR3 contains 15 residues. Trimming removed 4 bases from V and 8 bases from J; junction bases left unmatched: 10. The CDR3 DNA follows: TGTGCCAGCAGCTCAGCCCGGACAGGAGGGGAAAAACTGTTTTTT. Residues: CASSSARTGGEKLFF.

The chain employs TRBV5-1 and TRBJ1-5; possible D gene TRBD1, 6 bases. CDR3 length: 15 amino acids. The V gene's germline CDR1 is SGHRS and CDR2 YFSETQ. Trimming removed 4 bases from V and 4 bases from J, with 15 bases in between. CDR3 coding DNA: TGCGCCAGCAGCCCCATGGGGGGCCCTAATCAGCCCCAGCATTTT. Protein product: CASSPMGGPNQPQHF.

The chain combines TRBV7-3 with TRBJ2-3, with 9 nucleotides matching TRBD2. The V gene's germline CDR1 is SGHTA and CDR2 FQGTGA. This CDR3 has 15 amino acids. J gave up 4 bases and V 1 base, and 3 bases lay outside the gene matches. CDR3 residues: CASSLSGGGSDTQYF. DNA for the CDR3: TGTGCCAGCAGCTTAAGCGGGGGGGGGTCAGATACGCAGTATTTT.

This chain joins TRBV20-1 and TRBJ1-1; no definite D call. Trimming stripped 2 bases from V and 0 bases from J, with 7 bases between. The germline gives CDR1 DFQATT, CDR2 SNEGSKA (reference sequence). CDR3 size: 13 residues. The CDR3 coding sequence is TGCAGTGCTAGACCTCCAGTGAACACTGAAGCTTTCTTT. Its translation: CSARPPVNTEAFF.

The CDR3 DNA is TGTGCCAGCAGTTCACAGACTAGCGGAGGTTACGAGCAGTACTTC. This codes for CASSSQTSGGYEQYF. This chain connects TRBV6-6 to TRBJ2-5, with 9 bases matching TRBD2. The DNA end is more similar to TRBJ2-7, so the J call may be wrong. Germline V lookup: CDR1 MNHNY, CDR2 SVGAGI (reference sequence). The CDR3 loop spans 15 amino acids.

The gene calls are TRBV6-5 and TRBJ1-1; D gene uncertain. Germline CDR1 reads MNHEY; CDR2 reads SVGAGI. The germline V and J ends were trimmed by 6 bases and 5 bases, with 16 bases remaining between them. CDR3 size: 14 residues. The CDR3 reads CASSTRVLGTEAFF. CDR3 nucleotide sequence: TGTGCCAGCAGCACCCGGGTCCTAGGGACTGAAGCTTTCTTT.

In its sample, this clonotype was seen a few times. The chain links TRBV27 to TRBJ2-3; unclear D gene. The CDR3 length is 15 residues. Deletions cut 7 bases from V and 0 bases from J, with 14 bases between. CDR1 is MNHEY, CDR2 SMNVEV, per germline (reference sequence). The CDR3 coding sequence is TGTGCCAGCAAAGAGGTGGGGTCTAGCACAGATACGCAGTATTTT. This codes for CASKEVGSSTDTQYF.

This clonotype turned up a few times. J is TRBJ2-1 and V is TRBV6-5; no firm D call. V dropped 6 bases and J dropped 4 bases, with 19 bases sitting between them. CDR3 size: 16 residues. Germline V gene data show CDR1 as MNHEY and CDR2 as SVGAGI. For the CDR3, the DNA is TGTGCCAGCAGATCCTTCCTAGAGATTTCTTACAATGAGCAGTTCTTC. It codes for CASRSFLEISYNEQFF.

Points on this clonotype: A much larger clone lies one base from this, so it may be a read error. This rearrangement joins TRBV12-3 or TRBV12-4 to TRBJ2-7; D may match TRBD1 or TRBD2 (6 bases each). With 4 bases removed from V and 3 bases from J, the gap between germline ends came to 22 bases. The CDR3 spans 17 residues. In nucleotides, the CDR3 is TGTGCCAGCAGTTCGCTAGGGGGATGCGGGGTTTTCTACGAGCAGTACTTC. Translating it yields CASSSLGGCGVFYEQYF.

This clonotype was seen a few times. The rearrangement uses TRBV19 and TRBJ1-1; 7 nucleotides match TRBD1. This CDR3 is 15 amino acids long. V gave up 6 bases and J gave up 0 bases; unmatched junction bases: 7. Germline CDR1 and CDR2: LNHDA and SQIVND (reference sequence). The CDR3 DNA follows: TGTGCCAGTAGCGACAGGGTAACCATGAACACTGAAGCTTTCTTT. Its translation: CASSDRVTMNTEAFF.

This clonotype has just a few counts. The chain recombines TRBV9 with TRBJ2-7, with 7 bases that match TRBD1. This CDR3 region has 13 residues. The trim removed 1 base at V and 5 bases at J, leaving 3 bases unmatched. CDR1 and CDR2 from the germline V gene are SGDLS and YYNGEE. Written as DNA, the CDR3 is TGTGCCAGCAGCGTACAGGGGGTCGACGAGCAGTACTTC. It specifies CASSVQGVDEQYF. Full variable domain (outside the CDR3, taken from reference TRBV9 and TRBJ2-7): DSGVTQTPKHLITATGQRVTLRCSPRSGDLSVYWYQQSLDQGLQFLIQYYNGEERAKGNILERFSAQQFPDLHSELNLSSLELGDSALYFCASSVQGVDEQYFGPGTRLTVT.

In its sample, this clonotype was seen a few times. CDR3 amino acids: CSVGGQLEQYF. The CDR3 DNA is TGCAGCGTTGGCGGGCAGCTGGAGCAGTACTTC. This rearrangement joins TRBV29-1 to TRBJ2-7, with a tentative D call TRBD2 (5 bases). CDR1 SQVTM and CDR2 ANQGSEA come from the germline V gene. The V end lost 4 bases, the J end lost 7 bases, and 11 bases lay between the germline ends. The CDR3 is 11 amino acids.

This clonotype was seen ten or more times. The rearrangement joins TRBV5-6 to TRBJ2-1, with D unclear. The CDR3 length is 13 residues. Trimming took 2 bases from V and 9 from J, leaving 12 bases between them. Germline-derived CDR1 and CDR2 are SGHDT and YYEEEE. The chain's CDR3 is CASSFLLISEQFF. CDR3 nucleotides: TGTGCCAGCAGCTTCCTTCTTATTAGTGAGCAGTTCTTC.

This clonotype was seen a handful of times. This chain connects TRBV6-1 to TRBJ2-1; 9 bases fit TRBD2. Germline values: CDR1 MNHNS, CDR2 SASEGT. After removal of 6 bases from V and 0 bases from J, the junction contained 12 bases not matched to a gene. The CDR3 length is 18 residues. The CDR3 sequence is CASRRMVAGATSYNEQFF. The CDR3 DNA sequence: TGTGCCAGCAGGAGGATGGTAGCGGGGGCTACCTCCTACAATGAGCAGTTCTTC.

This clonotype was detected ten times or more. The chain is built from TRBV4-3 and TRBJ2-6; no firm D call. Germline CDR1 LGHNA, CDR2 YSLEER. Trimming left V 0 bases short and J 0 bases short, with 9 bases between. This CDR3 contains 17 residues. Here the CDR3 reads CASSQDQRSSGANVLTF. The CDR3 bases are TGCGCCAGCAGCCAAGATCAGAGAAGCTCTGGGGCCAACGTCCTGACTTTC.

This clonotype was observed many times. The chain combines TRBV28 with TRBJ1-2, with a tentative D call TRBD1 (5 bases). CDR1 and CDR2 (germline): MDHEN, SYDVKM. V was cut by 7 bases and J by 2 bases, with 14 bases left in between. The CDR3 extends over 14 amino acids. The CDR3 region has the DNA TGTGCCAGCACCGCCAGGGACCCCAACTATGGCTACACCTTC. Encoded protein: CASTARDPNYGYTF.

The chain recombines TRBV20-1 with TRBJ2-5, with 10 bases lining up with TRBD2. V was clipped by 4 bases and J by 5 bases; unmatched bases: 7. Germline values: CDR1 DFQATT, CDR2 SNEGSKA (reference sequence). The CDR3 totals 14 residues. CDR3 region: CSATAGGTGETQYF. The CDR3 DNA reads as TGCAGTGCTACAGCGGGGGGGACGGGGGAGACCCAGTACTTC.

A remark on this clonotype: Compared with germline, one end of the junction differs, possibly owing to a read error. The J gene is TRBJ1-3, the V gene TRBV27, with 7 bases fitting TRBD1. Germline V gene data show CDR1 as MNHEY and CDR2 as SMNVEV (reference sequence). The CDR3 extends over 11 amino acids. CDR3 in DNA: TGTGCCAGCAGTTTATTGGGACAGCCCTTTTTT. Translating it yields CASSLLGQPFF.

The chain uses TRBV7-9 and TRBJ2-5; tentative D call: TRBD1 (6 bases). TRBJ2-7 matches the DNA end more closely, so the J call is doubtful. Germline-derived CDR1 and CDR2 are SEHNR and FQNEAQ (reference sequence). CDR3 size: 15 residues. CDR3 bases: TGTGCCAGCAGCTTCGCCGGGACAAGGAATGGCGAGCAGTACTTC. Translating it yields CASSFAGTRNGEQYF.

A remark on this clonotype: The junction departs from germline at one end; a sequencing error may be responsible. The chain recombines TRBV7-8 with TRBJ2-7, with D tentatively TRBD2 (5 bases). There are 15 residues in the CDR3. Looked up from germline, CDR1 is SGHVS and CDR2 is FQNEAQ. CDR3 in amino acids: CAGSLNRGDYYEQYF. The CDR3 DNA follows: TGTGCCGGCAGCTTAAATCGGGGAGACTACTACGAGCAGTACTTC.

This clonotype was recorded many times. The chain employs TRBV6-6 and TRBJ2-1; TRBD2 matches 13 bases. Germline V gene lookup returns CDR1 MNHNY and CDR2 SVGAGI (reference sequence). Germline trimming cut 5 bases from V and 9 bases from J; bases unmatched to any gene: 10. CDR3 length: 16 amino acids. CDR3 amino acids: CASSPTGLAGESEQFF. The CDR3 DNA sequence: TGTGCCAGCAGTCCTACTGGACTAGCGGGAGAGAGTGAGCAGTTCTTC.

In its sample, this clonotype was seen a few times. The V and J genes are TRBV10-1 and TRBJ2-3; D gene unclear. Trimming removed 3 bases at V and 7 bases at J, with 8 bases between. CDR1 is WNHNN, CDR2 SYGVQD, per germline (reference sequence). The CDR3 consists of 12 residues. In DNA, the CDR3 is TGCGCCAGCAGTGATTCGTTGTATACGCAGTATTTT. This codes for CASSDSLYTQYF.